Presented here are 21 T cell receptor beta chains from one specimen sequenced in a study of blood T cell repertoires in COVID-19 (dated by TCRdb to the early 2020s). Receptors were amplified or captured by the immunoSEQ multiplex PCR assay. TCRdb provides this immuneACCESS table in a form limited to in-frame rearrangements. Some clones are lacking; in checked studies, under half of them reflect an unresolved V gene, and why the rest are absent is not known. For this sample the table gives 400,000 to 500,000 clones, of which roughly 90% were detected only once. The ten largest clones take up 1.4% to 1.5% of the sample. Sequenced sample: PBMCs or T cells enriched from blood (not recorded which). The origin of the receptors is a woman aged 18-30 years who had been exposed to COVID-19.

Only a few counts were recorded for this clone. V and J are TRBV6-2 or TRBV6-3 and TRBJ1-1; 8 nucleotides agree with TRBD1. CDR1 is MNHEY and CDR2 is SVGEGT in the germline V gene. The CDR3 contains 16 residues. The ends lost 1 base at V and 6 bases at J; junction bases unmatched: 10. CDR3 coding DNA: TGTGCCAGCAGTTACTACCCGACAGGGGCTCCCGCTGAAGCTTTCTTT. Translating gives CASSYYPTGAPAEAFF.

The rearrangement links TRBV5-6 to TRBJ2-5, with a weak D call TRBD1 (5 bases). The CDR3 totals 14 residues. V was cut by 0 bases and J by 4 bases, with 10 bases left in between. Germline loops: CDR1 SGHDT, CDR2 YYEEEE. CDR3 sequence reads: CASSLGGRGETQYF. For the CDR3, the DNA is TGTGCCAGCAGCTTGGGGGGAAGGGGAGAGACCCAGTACTTC.

The chain joins TRBV19 to TRBJ1-4; 12 bases agree with TRBD1. Germline CDR1 LNHDA, CDR2 SQIVND (reference sequence). This CDR3 is built from 15 residues. V shed 5 bases, J shed 7 bases, and the junction held 5 bases outside the gene matches. The chain's CDR3 is CASSFGTGGFEKLFF. The CDR3 DNA reads TGTGCCAGTAGTTTCGGGACAGGGGGCTTTGAAAAACTGTTTTTT. Using reference TRBV19 and TRBJ1-4 for the parts outside the CDR3, the full variable domain is DGGITQSPKYLFRKEGQNVTLSCEQNLNHDAMYWYRQDPGQGLRLIYYSQIVNDFQKGDIAEGYSVSREKKESFPLTVTSAQKNPTAFYLCASSFGTGGFEKLFFGSGTQLSVL.

V usage is TRBV6-4 and J usage is TRBJ2-2, with 8 nucleotides matching TRBD1. Unmatched junction bases numbered 3, after V lost 6 bases and J lost 6 bases. The CDR3 has 13 residues. CDR1 is MRHNA and CDR2 is SNTAGT in the germline V gene. CDR3 amino acids: CASRQGEAGELFF. The CDR3 DNA sequence: TGTGCCAGCAGACAGGGGGAGGCCGGGGAGCTGTTTTTT.

The chain has TRBV11-2 and TRBJ2-3, with D unresolved. The length of the CDR3 is 13 residues. Trimming removed 4 bases from V and 2 bases from J, with 7 bases in between. Germline lookup yields CDR1 SGHAT and CDR2 FQNNGV. The CDR3 sequence is CASSSWHTDTQYF. The DNA of the CDR3 is TGTGCCAGCAGCTCGTGGCACACAGATACGCAGTATTTT.

This clone was detected only once. The chain employs TRBV19 and TRBJ1-2; the match to TRBD1 covers 9 bases. Germline lookup yields CDR1 LNHDA and CDR2 SQIVND (reference sequence). The J segment lost 4 bases and the V segment lost 6 bases, leaving 6 bases of the junction unmatched. The CDR3 contains 14 residues. CDR3 DNA: TGTGCCAGTAGAAACGACAGGGGGGGCTATGGCTACACCTTC. This gives the protein CASRNDRGGYGYTF.

The chain uses TRBV4-1 and TRBJ2-7; 8 bases are shared with TRBD1. Germline lookup yields CDR1 MGHRA and CDR2 YSYEKL. After removal of 2 bases from V and 3 bases from J, the junction contained 6 bases not matched to a gene. CDR3 length equals 15 residues. CDR3 nucleotides: TGCGCCAGCAGCCAACCTCGGACAGGGAACTACGAGCAGTACTTC. Its protein product is CASSQPRTGNYEQYF.

The chain joins TRBV18 to TRBJ2-1; TRBD2 matches at 8 bases. The germline gives CDR1 KGHSH, CDR2 LQKENI. The CDR3 is 14 amino acids. The J segment lost 5 bases and the V segment lost 6 bases, leaving 6 bases of the junction unmatched. The CDR3 DNA is TGTGCCAGCTCGCCGGGACTAGACAACAATGAGCAGTTCTTC. Translated, it gives CASSPGLDNNEQFF. Full variable domain (missing parts from reference TRBV18 and TRBJ2-1): NAGVMQNPRHLVRRRGQEARLRCSPMKGHSHVYWYRQLPEEGLKFMVYLQKENIIDESGMPKERFSAEFPKEGPSILRIQQVVRGDSAAYFCASSPGLDNNEQFFGPGTRLTVL.

The chain links TRBV24-1 to TRBJ2-7; TRBD2 matches at 9 bases. Losses at the gene ends were 4 bases for V and 2 bases for J; bases not matched to a gene: 8. This CDR3 has 16 amino acids. From germline, CDR1 is KGHDR and CDR2 SFDVKD. The CDR3 nucleotides are TGTGCCACCAGTGACCGCGGGGCTAGCGGGACCTACGAGCAGTACTTC. It encodes CATSDRGASGTYEQYF.

V and J are TRBV28 and TRBJ1-1; TRBD1 is a possible D gene (5 bases). The V gene lost 6 bases and the J gene lost 4 bases, with 12 bases spanning the gap. Germline CDR1 and CDR2: MDHEN and SYDVKM. The CDR3 loop spans 13 amino acids. For the CDR3, the DNA is TGTGCCAGCAGCCCCGGAAGGGGCACTGAAGCTTTCTTT. Its protein product is CASSPGRGTEAFF.

The gene calls are TRBV7-3 and TRBJ2-3; TRBD2 matches at 11 bases. V shed 6 bases and J 0 bases; nucleotides not matched to a gene: 2. CDR3 size: 15 residues. In germline, CDR1 is SGHTA, CDR2 FQGTGA. The CDR3 reads CASRLAGESTDTQYF. CDR3 DNA: TGTGCCAGCAGACTAGCGGGGGAGAGCACAGATACGCAGTATTTT.

This chain connects TRBV7-9 to TRBJ1-3, with a weak D call TRBD1 (5 bases). Trimming stripped 1 base from V and 4 bases from J, with 14 bases between. This CDR3 comprises 16 residues. The germline gives CDR1 SEHNR, CDR2 FQNEAQ (reference sequence). The CDR3 reads CASSLVAWGQGNTIYF. The CDR3 DNA sequence: TGTGCCAGCAGCTTAGTTGCTTGGGGCCAAGGAAACACCATATATTTT.

The chain carries TRBV10-1 and TRBJ2-1; 10 nucleotides align to TRBD2. The V and J ends lost 2 bases and 0 bases, in that order; junction bases with no gene match: 10. This CDR3 is 19 amino acids long. The germline gives CDR1 WNHNN, CDR2 SYGVQD (reference sequence). CDR3 in amino acids: CASSEQGSGGDSSYNEQFF. The DNA for the CDR3 is TGCGCCAGCAGTGAGCAGGGAAGCGGGGGGGATAGCTCCTACAATGAGCAGTTCTTC.

V usage is TRBV19 and J usage is TRBJ2-1, with 9 positions matching TRBD2. With V trimmed by 3 bases and J by 9 bases, 6 bases remained unmatched. Looked up from germline, CDR1 is LNHDA and CDR2 is SQIVND (reference sequence). The CDR3 is 14 amino acids. CDR3 protein: CASSIGGRASEQFF. The CDR3 DNA sequence: TGTGCCAGTAGTATCGGCGGGAGGGCCAGTGAGCAGTTCTTC.

The V gene is TRBV28, the J gene TRBJ2-3; D may be TRBD1 (5 bases). V shed 2 bases and J shed 4 bases, with 13 bases lying between them. The CDR3 loop spans 15 amino acids. Germline values: CDR1 MDHEN, CDR2 SYDVKM. The CDR3 nucleotides read TGTGCCAGCAGTTTACCAATTAGGGGCGCAGATACGCAGTATTTT. It yields the protein CASSLPIRGADTQYF.

The V call is TRBV3-1 (or the pseudogene TRBV3-2), the J call TRBJ1-5; D is uncertain. V gave up 1 base and J gave up 1 base, with 5 bases separating them. CDR3 length: 14 residues. From germline, CDR1 is LGHDT and CDR2 YNNKEL (reference sequence). The DNA of the CDR3 is TGTGCCAGCAGCCAAGGGCACAGCAATCAGCCCCAGCATTTT. It yields the protein CASSQGHSNQPQHF.

The V gene is TRBV28, the J gene TRBJ1-5; no reliable D call. V was cut by 2 bases and J by 0 bases, with 5 bases left in between. The CDR3 sequence is 14 residues long. The germline V gene encodes CDR1 MDHEN and CDR2 SYDVKM. CDR3: CASSLRSSNQPQHF. For the CDR3, the DNA is TGTGCCAGCAGTTTACGCAGTAGCAATCAGCCCCAGCATTTT.

The chain employs TRBV29-1 and TRBJ2-1, with 8 bases lining up with TRBD2. Losses at the gene ends were 3 bases for V and 7 bases for J; bases not matched to a gene: 17. Germline assignment: CDR1 SQVTM and CDR2 ANQGSEA. The CDR3 sequence is 17 residues long. The CDR3 spells CSVDGTGTRSFGNEQFF. In nucleotides, the CDR3 is TGCAGCGTTGACGGGACCGGGACTAGATCGTTTGGAAATGAGCAGTTCTTC.

The gene calls are TRBV4-1 and TRBJ2-1, with D possibly TRBD2 on 6 matching bases. This CDR3 has 17 residues. Between the trimmed V and J ends, which lost 1 base and 0 bases, there was a span of 13 bases. Germline V CDR1 and CDR2: MGHRA, YSYEKL. The CDR3: CASSQVRLGASYNEQFF. The CDR3 DNA is TGCGCCAGCAGCCAAGTCAGACTAGGAGCCTCCTACAATGAGCAGTTCTTC.

The J gene is TRBJ1-1, the V gene TRBV2; 10 bases match TRBD1. With 6 bases clipped from V and 5 bases from J, the junction kept 9 bases outside the gene matches. The CDR3 has 15 residues. Germline loops: CDR1 SNHLY, CDR2 FYNNEI. The DNA for the CDR3 is TGTGCCAGCAGCGACAGGACAGGGGGAGGGACTGAAGCTTTCTTT. Translated, it gives CASSDRTGGGTEAFF.

The rearrangement joins TRBV2 to TRBJ1-5, with D uncertain. The germline V gene has CDR1 SNHLY and CDR2 FYNNEI. There are 14 residues in the CDR3. Between the trimmed V and J ends, which lost 6 bases and 6 bases, there was a span of 15 bases. CDR3 sequence reads: CASRGGFTAQPQHF. Here the CDR3 DNA reads TGTGCCAGCAGAGGAGGGTTTACGGCTCAGCCCCAGCATTTT.